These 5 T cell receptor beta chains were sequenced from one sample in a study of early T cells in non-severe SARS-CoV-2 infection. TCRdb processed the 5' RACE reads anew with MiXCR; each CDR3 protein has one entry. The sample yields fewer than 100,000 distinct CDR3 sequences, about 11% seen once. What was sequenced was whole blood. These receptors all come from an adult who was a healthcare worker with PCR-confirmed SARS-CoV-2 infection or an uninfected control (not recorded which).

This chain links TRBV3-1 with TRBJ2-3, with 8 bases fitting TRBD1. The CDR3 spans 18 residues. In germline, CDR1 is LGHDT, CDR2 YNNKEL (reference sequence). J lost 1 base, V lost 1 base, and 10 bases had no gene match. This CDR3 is CASSQGVTGDLGTDTQYF. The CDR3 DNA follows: TGTGCCAGCAGCCAAGGTGTGACAGGGGATTTAGGCACAGATACGCAGTATTTT.

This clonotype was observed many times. The CDR3 is CASSVGGGAQKTQYF. In DNA, the CDR3 is TGTGCCAGCAGCGTAGGTGGGGGGGCTCAGAAGACCCAGTACTTC. The chain combines TRBV9 with TRBJ2-5, with D maybe TRBD2 (7 bases). The CDR3 is made up of 15 amino acids. Germline assignment: CDR1 SGDLS and CDR2 YYNGEE. V lost 0 bases and J lost 6, with 15 bases in between.

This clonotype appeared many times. The CDR3 sequence: CASSPSAGTYQETQYF. The CDR3 nucleotides are TGTGCCAGCAGCCCTTCAGCCGGGACCTACCAAGAGACCCAGTACTTC. The V call is TRBV4-2, the J call TRBJ2-5, with D perhaps matching TRBD1 or TRBD2 (5 bases each). V gave up 4 bases and J gave up 0 bases, with 15 bases separating them. The germline CDR1 and CDR2 sequences are LGHNA and YNFKEQ. The CDR3 has 16 residues.

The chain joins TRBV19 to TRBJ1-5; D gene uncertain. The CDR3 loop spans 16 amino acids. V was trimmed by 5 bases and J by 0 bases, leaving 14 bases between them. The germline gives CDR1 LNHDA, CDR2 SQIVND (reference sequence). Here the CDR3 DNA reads TGTGCCAGTAGTCCTCGGACGGGTTATAGCAATCAGCCCCAGCATTTT. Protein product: CASSPRTGYSNQPQHF.

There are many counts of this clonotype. CDR3 coding DNA: TGTGCCTGGAGTGTGGCCGGGGGGCTGTACAATGAGCAGTTCTTC. Protein product: CAWSVAGGLYNEQFF. The chain recombines TRBV30 with TRBJ2-1, with D perhaps matching TRBD2 (7 bases). CDR3 length: 15 residues. V lost 0 bases, J lost 4 bases, and 13 bases lay in between. Germline lookup yields CDR1 GTSNPN and CDR2 SVGIG (reference sequence).